This TCR beta chain was captured in a study of somatic mutations in cytotoxic T cells in rheumatoid arthritis (dated by TCRdb to about 2017). Broadly, across the study: Peripheral blood (30 ml EDTA) was collected from patients immediately after diagnosis and before any treatment began. Some V beta antibody-stained T-cell populations were flow-sorted on a FACSAria II or Sony SH800 at nearly 100% purity, and sorted V beta1+ cells also underwent TCRB sequencing. To characterize clonality, the study used TCRB deep sequencing while asking whether somatic mutations are carried by expanded CD8+ T-cell clones in newly diagnosed, untreated rheumatoid arthritis. TCRB deep sequencing was performed for roughly 69 rheumatoid arthritis patients and more than 15 healthy controls. Median age was essentially the same in the patient group and the control group. Overall study outcomes, separate from this receptor: CD8+ T-cell clonality in rheumatoid arthritis patients was not significantly different from that in age-matched healthy controls. In patients, CD8+ clonality rose with age (Spearman r=0.49), which was not the case in healthy controls. It was unknown which antigens the expanded CD8+ clones targeted, and their absence from virus-specific databases did not exclude viral specificity. The slight TRBV07 underrepresentation in patients was not adjusted for multiple comparisons. In about an eighth of the roughly 60 patients, more than 20% of CD8+ cells belonged to the largest CD8+ clone, while several identical CD8+ TCRB sequences were shared between blood and synovial fluid.

TCRB CDR3 sequencing used the immunoSEQ assay on genomic DNA. In the paper's pipeline: Published virus-specific TCRB sequences were compared with patient CD8+ clones larger than 1%, and only a few matches were found. Nothing other than productive TCRB rearrangements was included in the analyses. A clone was defined by a unique TCRB CDR3 sequence, and clonality was computed as a productive clonality index based on Shannon entropy. Repertoire overlap between two samples was calculated from the template counts of each clone relative to total templates per sample. V-gene usage measured by flow cytometry correlated with TCRB sequencing V-gene usage, with a Spearman r of less than 0.65. Here the immuneACCESS table is served through TCRdb, limited to in-frame sequences with V and J called. Missing clones are a known gap in these copies; in checked studies unresolved V genes cover under half, and the rest lacks a known reason. The DNA gave D and trimming, while V, J and clone size come from that table. The sample profile shows approximately 8,200 clones; 60% to 80% of them were found once. The top ten constitute 30% to 45% of the sample.

As regards this clone: What this receptor recognizes is not known. No quality values exist for individual bases; no much larger clone is one base distant.

CD4+ and CD8+ cells were isolated by positive magnetic bead selection on an AutoMACS, and purity was checked by flow cytometry. A TCR V beta antibody panel was used in flow cytometry to screen first for clonal expansions, which were then characterized by TCRB deep sequencing of sorted CD8+ fractions. Peripheral blood mononuclear cells were isolated by Ficoll-Paque PLUS density gradient separation. DNA from CD4-enriched, CD8-enriched or PBMC samples was extracted using Nucleospin Tissue or Tissue XS kits and then quantified on a Qubit 2.0 fluorometer. The CDR3 contains 16 residues, cysteine and phenylalanine counted. Solely the CDR3 DNA is kept, with 48 bases framed from the first base. V gives up 0 bases and J gives up 7 bases, and the segment between their germline ends measures 18 bases. The germline V gene (reference sequence) yields LNHNV for CDR1 and YYDKDF for CDR2.

The rearranged chain carries TRBV15 and TRBJ1-2, with no confidently assigned D gene. The specimen was CD8+ T cells sorted from blood. The origin of this receptor is an adult with rheumatoid arthritis. The nucleotides read TGTGCCACCAGCAGAGATAGGCAGGCCCTAAGAGGTGGCTACACCTTC. Its translation reads: CATSRDRQALRGGYTF.